These T cell receptor beta chains were read from a single sample in a study of OX40 agonist ivuxolimab in advanced cancers. TCRdb's copy holds only in-frame clones and misses some; the assay was immunoSEQ multiplex PCR. The sample lists 50,000 to 65,000 clones, more than 80% occurring once. The specimen was CD4+ or CD8+ T cells sorted from blood, collected in a trial of the OX40 agonist ivuxolimab. Receptors originate from an adult with an advanced solid tumor such as melanoma, head and neck, liver or kidney cancer. Each CDR3 is given with its conserved first and last residue. D genes are given only for firm matches. Only part of the rows carry a size: once, few, many, or a class if the clone is expanded.

TRBJ2-5	TRBD2	.	TRBV18	15	TGTGCCAGCTCAATGACTAGCGGGGGCCAAGAGACCCAGTACTTC	CASSMTSGGQETQYF
TRBJ2-2	.	.	TRBV5-1	16	TGCGCCAGCAGCTTGGTGGGGACGGCGAACACCGGGGAGCTGTTTTTT	CASSLVGTANTGELFF
TRBJ2-3	.	.	TRBV18	15	TGTGCCAGCTCGCCGGCAGTGGTCTCGAGGGATACGCAGTATTTT	CASSPAVVSRDTQYF
TRBJ2-2	.	.	TRBV5-1	16	TGCGCCAGCAGCCTCCTGGGAGGGACAAACACCGGGGAGCTGTTTTTT	CASSLLGGTNTGELFF
TRBJ1-3	.	.	TRBV5-4	17	TGTGCCAGCAGCCCCACTGGGGGGGTAGGAAAGGGAAACACCATATATTTT	CASSPTGGVGKGNTIYF
TRBJ2-3	.	.	TRBV19	16	TGTGCCAGTAGTATGGGGGTCGGGACTAGCACAGATACGCAGTATTTT	CASSMGVGTSTDTQYF
TRBJ2-7	.	.	TRBV6-6	11	TGTGCCAGCAGTTCTTACTACGAGCAGTACTTC	CASSSYYEQYF
TRBJ1-2	.	.	TRBV2	14	TGTGCCAGCACCGCAGGGACACTAAACTATGGCTACACCTTC	CASTAGTLNYGYTF
TRBJ1-2	.	.	TRBV6-5	14	TGTGCCAGCGGCGTAGGGCGACAGAACTATGGCTACACCTTC	CASGVGRQNYGYTF
TRBJ2-6	.	once	TRBV2	13	TGTGCCAGCACCGTCTCTGGGGCCAACGTCCTGACTTTC	CASTVSGANVLTF
TRBJ2-3	.	.	TRBV2	16	TGTGCCAGCAGTGTGGGCCGGGTCAGTAGCACAGATACGCAGTATTTT	CASSVGRVSSTDTQYF
TRBJ1-2	.	few	TRBV6-1	16	TGTGCCAGCAGTGCGGGACATAAGCTGGGAATCTATGGCTACACCTTC	CASSAGHKLGIYGYTF
TRBJ1-4	.	.	TRBV7-9	17	TGTGCCAGCAGCTTAGGTTTGGCGGGTGAGGGGACCGAAAAACTGTTTTTT	CASSLGLAGEGTEKLFF
TRBJ2-1	.	.	TRBV11-2	14	TGTGCCAGCAGCTTGGCGGGGGCCGGCAATGAGCAGTTCTTC	CASSLAGAGNEQFF
TRBJ2-7	.	.	TRBV7-2	12	TGTGCCAGCAGCTTTAGCGGAGGGGTAAAATACTTC	CASSFSGGVKYF
TRBJ2-5	TRBD1	.	TRBV9	14	TGTGCCAGCAGCGCGGGGACAGGACAAGAGACCCAGTACTTC	CASSAGTGQETQYF
TRBJ2-6	TRBD1	.	TRBV28	15	TGTGCCAGCAGTTCGACAGGGACTGGGGCCAACGTCCTGACTTTC	CASSSTGTGANVLTF
TRBJ2-7	TRBD1	.	TRBV5-4	13	TGTGCCAGCAGCTCAACAGGGGTCGGCGAGCAGTACTTC	CASSSTGVGEQYF
TRBJ2-5	.	.	TRBV28	13	TGTGCCACCGGACAGGTGGCCTCTCGGGAGCAGTACTTC	CATGQVASREQYF
TRBJ1-2	.	.	TRBV4-1	15	TGCGCCAGCAGCCAACTGGGAAGGAGAAACTATGGCTACACCTTC	CASSQLGRRNYGYTF